A selection of T cell receptor beta chains follows, all from one sample in a study of cytomegalovirus exposure and HLA in healthy donors. TCRdb keeps only in-frame clones here, not all; method: immunoSEQ multiplex PCR. The data contain 40,000 to 55,000 clones, 80% to 95% of them singletons. The sample taken for sequencing was PBMCs. Receptor source: a young woman in good health and CMV-seronegative. CDR3s include the opening cysteine and the closing phenylalanine or tryptophan. D genes are given only for firm matches.

j_call	d_call	v_call	cdr3_aa
TRBJ2-7	NA	TRBV5-4	CASSFGVDYEQYF
TRBJ1-2	TRBD1	TRBV2	CASSENSGQYGYTF
TRBJ1-3	NA	TRBV28	CASSLQGSPGNTIYF
TRBJ2-5	NA	TRBV7-3	CASSSGLLETQYF
TRBJ2-7	TRBD1	TRBV7-8	CASSTRTGTYEQYF
TRBJ2-1	NA	TRBV11-2	CASSLWGDRSGNYNEQFF
TRBJ1-1	NA	TRBV6-5	CASSSATGNTEAFF
TRBJ2-7	NA	TRBV18	CASSPRRQEQYF
TRBJ1-6	NA	TRBV6-5	CASSYRQGDSPLHF
TRBJ1-6	TRBD1	TRBV7-2	CASSISTGGYSPLHF
TRBJ2-1	TRBD2	TRBV10-1	CASSENRGGAYNEQFF
TRBJ1-1	TRBD1	TRBV6-5	CASSYSRTGQNTEAFF
TRBJ1-1	TRBD1	TRBV25-1	CASSGDRGETEAFF
TRBJ1-3	NA	TRBV30	CAWSFIQGRRGNTIYF
TRBJ1-2	NA	TRBV6-5	CASSWPGSTGGYTF
TRBJ1-5	TRBD1	TRBV2	CASSRQGGNQPQHF
TRBJ1-1	NA	TRBV14	CASSQDLRGFGDTEAFF
TRBJ2-7	TRBD1	TRBV18	CASSLAGGLYEQYF
TRBJ2-3	NA	TRBV9	CASSVQATDTQYF
TRBJ2-1	TRBD1	TRBV7-3	CASSFAGTGDNEQFF
TRBJ1-1	TRBD1	TRBV5-5	CASSGTGLNTEAFF
TRBJ1-4	TRBD1	TRBV19	CATGVDRGSEKLFF
TRBJ1-5	NA	TRBV6-5	CASSITGFGNQPQHF
TRBJ2-1	TRBD1	TRBV6-5	CASSRTGDEQFF
TRBJ1-1	TRBD1	TRBV6-5	CASSLGQGAAFF